This T cell receptor beta chain was documented in a study of blood T cell repertoires in COVID-19. Only one count was recorded for this clone. V lost 3 bases and J 7 bases, leaving 16 bases between the germline ends. Germline V gene data show CDR1 as ENHRY and CDR2 as SYGVKD. This CDR3 has 14 amino acids. Here immunoSEQ multiplex PCR was the method, and the copy in TCRdb shows in-frame clones only, minus some. The data hold 120,000 to 150,000 clones, with 88% observed a single time. Material for sequencing was peripheral blood. This TCR derives from a human donor in a cohort sampled during active COVID-19. The J gene is TRBJ2-7, the V gene TRBV10-3; D remains unclear. CDR3 DNA sequence: TGTGCCATCAGTGAAAATTTGGGCAAAAGGGAGCAGTACTTC. Protein sequence: CAISENLGKREQYF.